The text below deals with one T cell receptor beta chain. This record comes from a study of cytomegalovirus exposure and HLA in healthy donors. V shed 7 bases and J shed 0 bases, with 15 bases lying between them. The CDR3 extends over 15 amino acids. Germline assignment: CDR1 SNHLY and CDR2 FYNNEI. Despite likely unrecorded immune exposures, the donors were nominally healthy at the time of sampling. PCR involved 60 Vbeta and 13 Jbeta primers. Assay: immunoSEQ multiplex PCR; the TCRdb copy retains only in-frame clones and omits some. The repertoire has 30,000 to 45,000 clones, nearly 55% of them found once; the top ten carry more than 5%.

The sequence was collected from a woman in her forties in good health and CMV-seropositive. Sequencing was performed on PBMCs. J is TRBJ1-1 and V is TRBV2; possibly TRBD1 for D (5 bases). In DNA form, the CDR3 reads TGTGCCAGCAAAAAGGAAACAGGAATGAACACTGAAGCTTTCTTT. Translated, it gives CASKKETGMNTEAFF. Full variable domain (missing parts from reference TRBV2 and TRBJ1-1): EPEVTQTPSHQVTQMGQEVILRCVPISNHLYFYWYRQILGQKVEFLVSFYNNEISEKSEIFDDQFSVERPDGSNFTLKIRSTKLEDSAMYFCASKKETGMNTEAFFGQGTRLTVV.